This T cell receptor beta chain was identified during a study of shared clonotypes between healthy human individuals. Study context: Plates per donor: three CD4 naive, three CD4 memory, two CD8 naive, one CD8 memory. Regarding the study as a whole: Limited genetic and exposure-history diversity came from having few donors. Generally, naive subsets came out with larger estimated richness than memory subsets. Clonotypes not shared had lower generation probabilities than those common to all four donors.

CD45RO-negative CD8 cells positively selected for CCR7 made up the naive population, which excluded terminally differentiated effector memory CD45RA+ cells. This CDR3 spans 14 amino acids. Germline CDR1 and CDR2: MDHEN and SYDVKM. V lost 2 bases, J lost 7 bases, and 5 bases stayed unmatched. As for this clone: The target antigen is unknown. The sample has other DNA sequences that encode this CDR3 too.

The repertoire was sequenced with immunoSEQ multiplex PCR; TCRdb's copy has only in-frame clones and lacks some. The data show nearly 2 million clones, less than 95% seen once. Material: naive CD8+ T cells sorted from blood. The source of this sequence is a man between 18 and 29 years old in good health. V and J are TRBV28 and TRBJ1-5; 7 nucleotides match TRBD1. CDR3 protein: CASSLGTGVQPQHF. In nucleotides, the CDR3 is TGTGCCAGCAGTTTAGGAACAGGGGTACAGCCCCAGCATTTT.